These 6 T cell receptor beta chains share one sample of origin, sequenced in a study of molecular identifiers for immune sequencing clone quantification. Via MiXCR, TCRdb re-called the PCR reads, giving one row per CDR3 protein. The sample shows about 320,000 distinct CDR3 sequences, about a fifth of them seen only once. Input material: naive CD8+ T cells from blood, with Jurkat cell RNA spiked in. The sample's subset: FACS-sorted CD8+CD4-CCR7+CD45RA+ naive T cells. The receptors shown here come from a human donor in good health. Some libraries in this study had Jurkat cell RNA spiked in.

The table lists this clonotype with many counts. V usage is TRBV7-9 and J usage is TRBJ2-3, with TRBD2 matching over 7 bases. Germline V gene sequence: CDR1 SEHNR, CDR2 FQNEAQ (reference sequence). Trimming cost V 5 bases and J 1 base; bases outside gene matches: 9. CDR3 length: 16 amino acids. The DNA of the CDR3 is TGTGCCAGCAGCCCAACAAGCGGGATCGGCACAGATACGCAGTATTTT. It translates to CASSPTSGIGTDTQYF.

This clonotype was counted ten times or more. The chain recombines TRBV9 with TRBJ1-2; 8 bases are shared with TRBD1. The CDR3 contains 16 residues. The V gene's germline CDR1 is SGDLS and CDR2 YYNGEE. J lost 7 bases, V lost 2 bases, and 13 bases had no gene match. CDR3 in DNA: TGTGCCAGCAGCGTCGCCGGGACAGGCAACGAATCTGGCTACACCTTC. Protein sequence: CASSVAGTGNESGYTF. Based on the CDR3 plus reference TRBV9 and TRBJ1-2, the full variable domain is DSGVTQTPKHLITATGQRVTLRCSPRSGDLSVYWYQQSLDQGLQFLIQYYNGEERAKGNILERFSAQQFPDLHSELNLSSLELGDSALYFCASSVAGTGNESGYTFGSGTRLTVV.

This clonotype was detected many times. This chain links TRBV19 with TRBJ2-7; tentatively, D is TRBD1 (5 bases). CDR1 and CDR2 (germline): LNHDA, SQIVND (reference sequence). CDR3 length: 11 residues. The germline V and J ends were trimmed by 7 bases and 6 bases, with 10 bases remaining between them. The CDR3 DNA sequence: TGTGCCAGTATCCAGGGAAGCGAGCAGTACTTC. Its translation: CASIQGSEQYF. Looking up the rest from reference TRBV19 and TRBJ2-7 gives the full variable domain: DGGITQSPKYLFRKEGQNVTLSCEQNLNHDAMYWYRQDPGQGLRLIYYSQIVNDFQKGDIAEGYSVSREKKESFPLTVTSAQKNPTAFYLCASIQGSEQYFGPGTRLTVT.

This clonotype was observed at least ten times. This chain uses TRBV20-1 with TRBJ2-7; no definite D call. Trimming shortened V by 3 bases and J by 1 base, and 7 bases separated the two germline ends. Looked up from germline, CDR1 is DFQATT and CDR2 is SNEGSKA (reference sequence). The CDR3 is made up of 12 amino acids. CDR3 DNA: TGCAGTGCTAGCGCCGTTTCCTACGAGCAGTACTTC. This gives the protein CSASAVSYEQYF.

Ten or more counts support this clonotype. The V gene is TRBV5-6, the J gene TRBJ2-7; 10 nucleotides agree with TRBD2. The germline gives CDR1 SGHDT, CDR2 YYEEEE. This CDR3 region has 14 residues. With 3 bases clipped from V and 5 bases from J, the junction kept 5 bases outside the gene matches. CDR3 protein: CASSSGLATNEQYF. Here the CDR3 DNA reads TGTGCCAGCAGCTCGGGACTAGCGACCAACGAGCAGTACTTC.

The table lists this clonotype with many counts. V usage is TRBV4-3 and J usage is TRBJ1-2, with D perhaps TRBD1 (5 bases). Germline V gene data show CDR1 as LGHNA and CDR2 as YSLEER. There are 16 residues in the CDR3. The V and J ends lost 0 bases and 4 bases respectively, with 15 bases between them. The CDR3 loop is CASSQEISGQSYGYTF. The DNA of the CDR3 is TGCGCCAGCAGCCAAGAGATTTCAGGGCAGAGCTATGGCTACACCTTC.